What follows are 16 T cell receptor beta chains derived from one specimen sequenced in a study of cytomegalovirus exposure and HLA in healthy donors. PCR amplification relied on 60 Vbeta primers (plus 13 Jbeta primers). Here immunoSEQ multiplex PCR was the method, and the copy in TCRdb shows in-frame clones only, minus some. The sample lists 130,000 to 150,000 clones, around 84% occurring once. The specimen was PBMCs. Receptor source: a man between 40 and 49 years old in good health and CMV-seropositive.

The chain carries TRBV11-2 and TRBJ2-5, with D unresolved. Germline V gene lookup returns CDR1 SGHAT and CDR2 FQNNGV. The CDR3 is 15 residues long. V was pared by 1 base and J by 4 bases, with 13 bases between. The CDR3 loop is CASSLARVFGETQYF. CDR3 nucleotide sequence: TGTGCCAGCAGCTTAGCACGGGTCTTCGGAGAGACCCAGTACTTC. The variable domain in full, completed from reference TRBV11-2 and TRBJ2-5, reads EAGVAQSPRYKIIEKRQSVAFWCNPISGHATLYWYQQILGQGPKLLIQFQNNGVVDDSQLPKDRFSAERLKGVDSTLKIQPAKLEDSAVYLCASSLARVFGETQYFGPGTRLLVL.

This clone was detected a few times. This chain links TRBV28 with TRBJ2-7, with D perhaps matching TRBD2 (6 bases). Germline CDR1 is MDHEN and CDR2 is SYDVKM. CDR3 size: 16 residues. With 1 base removed from V and 4 bases from J, the gap between germline ends came to 17 bases. Here the CDR3 reads CASSLLEGILGYEQYF. As DNA, the CDR3 is TGTGCCAGCAGTTTATTGGAGGGGATCCTAGGGTACGAGCAGTACTTC.

This clone was observed a single time. The chain couples TRBV11-2 to TRBJ2-3, with 9 bases matching TRBD2. Trimming at V came to 7 bases and at J to 4 bases, leaving 12 bases not matched to a gene. Germline assignment: CDR1 SGHAT and CDR2 FQNNGV. The CDR3 is 16 residues long. DNA for the CDR3: TGTGCCAGCACCCGTAGTGGGCGGGAGGGCGCAGATACGCAGTATTTT. Encoded protein: CASTRSGREGADTQYF.

This chain links TRBV19 with TRBJ2-3, with a possible D match to TRBD1 (5 bases). Trimming cost V 8 bases and J 1 base, with 10 bases left between them. CDR3 length equals 13 residues. Germline V gives CDR1 LNHDA, CDR2 SQIVND (reference sequence). The CDR3 sequence: CASGAQGTDTQYF. In DNA form, the CDR3 reads TGTGCCAGTGGGGCCCAGGGCACAGATACGCAGTATTTT.

The rearrangement uses TRBV19 and TRBJ2-5; D is ambiguous. This CDR3 region has 13 residues. V was trimmed by 4 bases and J by 1 base, leaving 7 bases between them. Germline V CDR1 and CDR2: LNHDA, SQIVND (reference sequence). Here the CDR3 reads CASSTLTQETQYF. The CDR3 region has the DNA TGTGCCAGTAGTACCCTAACCCAAGAGACCCAGTACTTC. Variable domain in full (rest from reference TRBV19 and TRBJ2-5): DGGITQSPKYLFRKEGQNVTLSCEQNLNHDAMYWYRQDPGQGLRLIYYSQIVNDFQKGDIAEGYSVSREKKESFPLTVTSAQKNPTAFYLCASSTLTQETQYFGPGTRLLVL.

This clone has just a few counts. The chain carries TRBV7-2 and TRBJ2-7; no clear D. This CDR3 contains 12 residues. The germline V gene encodes CDR1 SGHTA and CDR2 FQGNSA. The V end was cut by 5 bases, the J end by 1 base, with 6 bases between. The CDR3 region has the DNA TGTGCCAGCAGCCAACAGTCCTACGAGCAGTACTTC. This translates into CASSQQSYEQYF. Full variable domain (rest looked up from reference TRBV7-2 and TRBJ2-7): GAGVSQSPSNKVTEKGKDVELRCDPISGHTALYWYRQSLGQGLEFLIYFQGNSAPDKSGLPSDRFSAERTGGSVSTLTIQRTQQEDSAVYLCASSQQSYEQYFGPGTRLTVT.

The V call is TRBV9, the J call TRBJ1-2; TRBD1 aligns across 8 bases. V shed 4 bases and J 0 bases; nucleotides not matched to a gene: 14. This CDR3 comprises 18 residues. Germline V gives CDR1 SGDLS, CDR2 YYNGEE. CDR3 coding DNA: TGTGCCAGCAGCACACATACCGGGACAGGCGCCTCTAACTATGGCTACACCTTC. Its translation is CASSTHTGTGASNYGYTF.

The V call is TRBV6-1, the J call TRBJ2-5; a possible D gene is TRBD1 (5 bases). V lost 0 bases, J lost 7 bases, and 15 bases lay in between. The germline gives CDR1 MNHNS, CDR2 SASEGT. The CDR3 is made up of 15 amino acids. CDR3 DNA: TGTGCCAGCAGTGAAGCGGGCCGTTCAAGGGGGACCCAGTACTTC. Its translation is CASSEAGRSRGTQYF.

The chain links TRBV2 to TRBJ1-5; D unresolved. The CDR3 is 13 residues long. From germline, CDR1 is SNHLY and CDR2 FYNNEI. The germline V and J ends were trimmed by 8 bases and 6 bases, with 14 bases remaining between them. For the CDR3, the DNA is TGTGCCAGCGGAATGGGCAGCCTTCAGCCCCAGCATTTT. Translation: CASGMGSLQPQHF.

This rearrangement joins TRBV7-9 to TRBJ2-7, with TRBD2 as a possible D gene (6 bases). Germline lookup yields CDR1 SEHNR and CDR2 FQNEAQ (reference sequence). The CDR3 extends over 12 amino acids. The ends were cut back, 5 bases at V and 5 bases at J, with 10 bases in the middle. CDR3 sequence reads: CASSPGSDEQYF. For the CDR3, the DNA is TGTGCCAGCAGCCCCGGGAGCGACGAGCAGTACTTC.

V gene TRBV29-1 combines with J gene TRBJ2-7; weak D call: TRBD1 (6 bases). In germline, CDR1 is SQVTM, CDR2 ANQGSEA. The ends were cut back, 4 bases at V and 3 bases at J, with 10 bases in the middle. The CDR3 has 12 amino acids. The CDR3 here is CSVVRDNYEQYF. The DNA of the CDR3 is TGCAGCGTTGTCCGGGACAACTACGAGCAGTACTTC.

The V gene is TRBV19, the J gene TRBJ2-1, with 7 positions matching TRBD2. J lost 4 bases, V lost 4 bases, and 10 bases had no gene match. This CDR3 contains 16 residues. Germline V gene lookup returns CDR1 LNHDA and CDR2 SQIVND (reference sequence). Here the CDR3 reads CASSTGGGRVYNEQFF. CDR3 nucleotide sequence: TGTGCCAGTAGTACGGGAGGAGGCAGGGTTTACAATGAGCAGTTCTTC.

The chain couples TRBV18 to TRBJ1-2; TRBD1 aligns across 7 bases. V lost 3 bases, J lost 8 bases, and 3 bases stayed unmatched. Looked up from germline, CDR1 is KGHSH and CDR2 is LQKENI. This CDR3 is 12 amino acids long. CDR3: CASSPQDRGYTF. CDR3 nucleotides: TGTGCCAGCTCACCCCAGGACAGGGGCTACACCTTC.

J is TRBJ1-5 and V is TRBV30; perhaps TRBD1 as D (5 bases). The length of the CDR3 is 13 residues. The germline V gene encodes CDR1 GTSNPN and CDR2 SVGIG (reference sequence). V dropped 7 bases and J dropped 1 base, with 11 bases sitting between them. The CDR3 loop is CALSGGSNQPQHF. The CDR3 nucleotides are TGTGCCTTGTCCGGGGGGAGCAATCAGCCCCAGCATTTT.

Comment on this clone: The junction does not match germline at one end; this may be a read error. The genes are TRBV6-1 and TRBJ1-2; no firm D call. The CDR3 runs to 14 residues. Germline loops: CDR1 MNHNS, CDR2 SASEGT. CDR3 loop: CASSENRLLITVPF. In DNA, the CDR3 is TGTGCCAGCAGTGAAAACCGCCTTTTAATAACAGTCCCTTTC.

The CDR3 DNA reads TGTGCCAGCAGCCCCTCACAGGGGAAGGCTTACGAGCAGTACTTC. This codes for CASSPSQGKAYEQYF. V and J are TRBV28 and TRBJ2-7; TRBD1 matches at 7 bases. This CDR3 is 15 amino acids long. CDR1 and CDR2 from the germline V gene are MDHEN and SYDVKM. V was pared by 6 bases and J by 4 bases, with 12 bases of the junction left unmatched.